The table lists the clone carrying this T cell receptor beta chain with a few counts. TCRdb analysed the reads with MiXCR anew, one entry per CDR3 protein. The sample holds 15,000 to 20,000 distinct CDR3 sequences, 20% to 25% seen once. The entry originates in a study of liver allograft versus peripheral blood T cells. Study in general: What was compared were the T cell receptor repertoires in transplanted livers and those in the peripheral blood of recipients.

The CDR3 extends over 15 amino acids. CDR1 is MNHNS, CDR2 SASEGT, per germline. The V end lost 2 bases, the J end lost 2 bases, and 12 bases lay between the germline ends. The V gene is TRBV6-1, the J gene TRBJ2-5; D is uncertain. This receptor was taken from a human patient who had a liver transplant. The graft donor may have given rise to some T cells. The CDR3 is CASSENRGRQETQYF. CDR3 coding DNA: TGTGCCAGCAGTGAAAACCGCGGCAGACAAGAGACCCAGTACTTC.